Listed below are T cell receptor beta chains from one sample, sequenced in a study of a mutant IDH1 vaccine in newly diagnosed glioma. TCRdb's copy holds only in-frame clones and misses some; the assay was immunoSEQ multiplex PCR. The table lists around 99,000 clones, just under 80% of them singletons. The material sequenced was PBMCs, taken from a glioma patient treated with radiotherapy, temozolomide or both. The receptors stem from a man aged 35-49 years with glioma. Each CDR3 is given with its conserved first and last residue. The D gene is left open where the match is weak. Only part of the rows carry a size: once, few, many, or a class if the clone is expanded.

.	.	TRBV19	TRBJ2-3	TGTGCCAGTAGTCCTCGGGGGACACCTCTAGGCACAGATACGCAGTATTTT	CASSPRGTPLGTDTQYF
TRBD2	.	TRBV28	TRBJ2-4	TGTGCCAGCAGCCAAACTAGCGGGAAAAACATTCAGTACTTC	CASSQTSGKNIQYF
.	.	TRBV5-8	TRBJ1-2	TGTGCCAGCAGCTTCCTCGACGGGCCCTATGGCTACACCTTC	CASSFLDGPYGYTF
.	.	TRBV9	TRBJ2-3	TGTGCCAGCAGCGTAAGGGGATGGGGGACTAGCACAGATACGCAGTATTTT	CASSVRGWGTSTDTQYF
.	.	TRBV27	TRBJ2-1	TGTGCCAGCAGTTTAGACTTGGCTCCCCAGCCCCATGAGCAGTTCTTC	CASSLDLAPQPHEQFF
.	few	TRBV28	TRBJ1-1	TGTGCCAGCAGGAGAACAGTGAGGACTGAAGCTTTCTTT	CASRRTVRTEAFF
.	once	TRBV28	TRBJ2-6	TGTGCCAGCAGCCCTCGGGGGCCTGGGGCCAACGTCCTGACTTTC	CASSPRGPGANVLTF
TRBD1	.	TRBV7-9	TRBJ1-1	TGTGCCAGCAGCTTAGGGCACGGGACAGGGCGAGCTTTCTTT	CASSLGHGTGRAFF
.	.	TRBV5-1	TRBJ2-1	TGCGCCAGCAGCTTGGAGGGCGGGGTGAATGAGCAGTTCTTC	CASSLEGGVNEQFF
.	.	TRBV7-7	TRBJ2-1	TGTGCTAGCAGCTTGCGACTTCAGAATGAGCAGTTCTTC	CASSLRLQNEQFF
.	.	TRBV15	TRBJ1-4	TGTGCCACCAGCAGTGTACCGGGACTTCCGAGGTGGAATGAAAAACTGTTTTTT	CATSSVPGLPRWNEKLFF
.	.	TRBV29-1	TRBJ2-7	.	CSVRARGMGEQYF
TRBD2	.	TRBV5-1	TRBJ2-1	TGCGCCAGCAGTCCCGGACTAGCGGGCTCTAATGAGCAGTTCTTC	CASSPGLAGSNEQFF
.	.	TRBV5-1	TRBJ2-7	TGCGCCGCTCAACAGGGACTCGACTACGAGCAGTACTTC	CAAQQGLDYEQYF
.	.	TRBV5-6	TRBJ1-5	TGTGCCAGCAGCTTGGGCAATCAGCCCCAGCATTTT	CASSLGNQPQHF
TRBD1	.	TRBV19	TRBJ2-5	TGTGCCAGTAGTACCCGGGACAGATCGCAGTACTTC	CASSTRDRSQYF
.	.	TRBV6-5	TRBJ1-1	TGTGCCAGCAGTGACCGATTGGGGTACACTGAAGCTTTCTTT	CASSDRLGYTEAFF
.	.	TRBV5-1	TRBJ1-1	TGCGCCAGCAGCTTGGAAGTGAACACTGAAGCTTTCTTT	CASSLEVNTEAFF
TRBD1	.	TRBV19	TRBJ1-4	TGTGCCAGTAGTATACCGGGACAGGGTTATGAAAAACTGTTTTTT	CASSIPGQGYEKLFF
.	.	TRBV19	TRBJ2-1	TGTGCCAGTAGTACCGGGACCCCCAATGAGCAGTTCTTC	CASSTGTPNEQFF
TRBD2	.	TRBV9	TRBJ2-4	TGTGCCAGCAGCGTAGGGTGGGGAGGTAGCGGGAGGTTCAAAAACATTCAGTACTTC	CASSVGWGGSGRFKNIQYF
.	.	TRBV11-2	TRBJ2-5	TGTGCCAGCAGCTTAGAGAAAAAGACCCAGTACTTC	CASSLEKKTQYF
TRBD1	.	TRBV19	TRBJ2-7	TGTGCCAGTAGTAAGGGACAGGGGATCCACGAGCAGTACTTC	CASSKGQGIHEQYF
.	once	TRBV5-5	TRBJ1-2	TGTGCCAGCAGCTCGGACAGAATCTATGGCTACACCTTC	CASSSDRIYGYTF
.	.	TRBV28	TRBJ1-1	TGTGCCAGCAGTCCCATACCCCCAGGGAACACTGAAGCTTTCTTT	CASSPIPPGNTEAFF
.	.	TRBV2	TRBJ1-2	TGTGCCAGCAGTGAAGGAAACTATGGCTACACCTTC	CASSEGNYGYTF
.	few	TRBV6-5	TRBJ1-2	TGTGCCAGCAGGGGCACGCAATGGAACTATGGCTACACCTTC	CASRGTQWNYGYTF
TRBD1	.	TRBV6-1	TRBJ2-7	TGTGCCACCCGCCTGGGACAGGGAGACTACGAGCAGTACTTC	CATRLGQGDYEQYF
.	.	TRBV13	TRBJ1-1	TGTGCCAGCAGCTTAGTACTGATGAACACTGAAGCTTTCTTT	CASSLVLMNTEAFF
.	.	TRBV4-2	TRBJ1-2	TGTGCCAGCAGCCAAGGTAACCTCTATGGCTACACCTTC	CASSQGNLYGYTF
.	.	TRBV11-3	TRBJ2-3	TGTGCCAGCTCAGCTTGGTCGGAGGGGACGCAGTATTTT	CASSAWSEGTQYF
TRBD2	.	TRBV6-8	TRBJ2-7	TGTGCCAGCAGTTACCCCCGGGGGAGCGGGGGTACCTACGAGCAGTACTTC	CASSYPRGSGGTYEQYF
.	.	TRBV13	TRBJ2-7	TGTGCCAGCAGCCCCCGACAGTGGTCCTACGAGCAGTACTTC	CASSPRQWSYEQYF
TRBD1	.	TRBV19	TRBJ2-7	TGTGCCAGTAGTGCTAACATACAGGGGGCCGAGCAGTACTTC	CASSANIQGAEQYF
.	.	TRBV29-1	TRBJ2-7	TGCAGCGTTGAAGATCCGGGGCCTCCCTACGAGCAGTACTTC	CSVEDPGPPYEQYF
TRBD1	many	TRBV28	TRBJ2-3	TGTGCCAGCAGTTTAAGGGGTTCCGGGACAGGGAGCACAGATACGCAGTATTTT	CASSLRGSGTGSTDTQYF
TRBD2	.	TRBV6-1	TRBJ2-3	TGTGCCAGCATCGAAGCTAGCGGGCCTAGCACAGATACGCAGTATTTT	CASIEASGPSTDTQYF
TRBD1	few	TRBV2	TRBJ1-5	TGTGCCAGCAGAGAACAGGGGTCGATGGGCAATCAGCCCCAGCATTTT	CASREQGSMGNQPQHF
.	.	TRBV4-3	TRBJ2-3	TGCGCCAGCAGCCAAGGCAGGACTCTTCCAGATACGCAGTATTTT	CASSQGRTLPDTQYF
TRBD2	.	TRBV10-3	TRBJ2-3	TGTGCCATCAGTGCGGCGGGAGGTTCAGATACGCAGTATTTT	CAISAAGGSDTQYF
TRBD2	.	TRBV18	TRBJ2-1	TGTGCCAGCTCACCACGACCCAACCAGGGAGGGAGGAATGAGCAGTTCTTC	CASSPRPNQGGRNEQFF
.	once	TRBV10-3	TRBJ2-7	TGTGCCATCAACAGAGGTAGATTCGACGAGCAGTACTTC	CAINRGRFDEQYF